This is a list of T cell receptor beta chains from one sample in a study of T-cell memory formation after mild COVID-19. TCRdb ran MiXCR on the 5' RACE reads and lists one entry per CDR3 protein. The data hold about 610,000 distinct CDR3 sequences, with roughly 17% observed a single time. Sequencing used PBMCs or a T cell subset sorted from them (not recorded which). These receptors came from an adult woman who had mild COVID-19 (a few samples of this study predate the infection). Cell type and time point are not known. Both conserved end residues are part of each CDR3. D genes are given only for firm matches. Only part of the rows carry a size: once, few, many, or a class if the clone is expanded.

D gene: TRBD1; clone size: NA; J gene: TRBJ1-1; V gene: TRBV5-1; CDR3 DNA: TGCGCCAGCAGCTCGCAGGGGGTGGCTTTCTTT; CDR3 protein: CASSSQGVAFF
D gene: TRBD1; clone size: NA; J gene: TRBJ2-7; V gene: TRBV5-1; CDR3 DNA: TGCGCCAGCAGCCGGCTGAGACAGGGCTTCGAGGAGCAGTACTTC; CDR3 protein: CASSRLRQGFEEQYF
D gene: TRBD1; clone size: few; J gene: TRBJ1-1; V gene: TRBV5-1; CDR3 DNA: TGCGCCAGCAGCTTAGGGGGCCAACAGGGGTGGAACACTGAAGCTTTCTTT; CDR3 protein: CASSLGGQQGWNTEAFF
D gene: TRBD1; clone size: few; J gene: TRBJ2-1; V gene: TRBV6-5; CDR3 DNA: TGTGCCAGCAGTGCTTCAGGGGGCCAGGGGTCCGGGCAGTTCTTC; CDR3 protein: CASSASGGQGSGQFF
D gene: NA; clone size: NA; J gene: TRBJ1-5; V gene: TRBV7-8; CDR3 DNA: TGTGCCAGCAGCTTAGAATTATGGGGGGCTCAGCCCCAGCATTTT; CDR3 protein: CASSLELWGAQPQHF
D gene: NA; clone size: NA; J gene: TRBJ1-1; V gene: TRBV30; CDR3 DNA: TGTGCCTGGAGTGTACTAGGTTACCCCGAAGCTTTCTTT; CDR3 protein: CAWSVLGYPEAFF
D gene: NA; clone size: once; J gene: TRBJ1-6; V gene: TRBV4-1; CDR3 DNA: TGCGCCAGCAGCTCGCTGGACAGTTCACCCCTCCACTTT; CDR3 protein: CASSSLDSSPLHF
D gene: TRBD1; clone size: few; J gene: TRBJ2-5; V gene: TRBV11-2; CDR3 DNA: TGTGCCAGCAGCCCGGGTCCGGGACAGGGGCTAGAGACCCAGTACTTC; CDR3 protein: CASSPGPGQGLETQYF
D gene: TRBD1; clone size: NA; J gene: TRBJ2-7; V gene: TRBV13; CDR3 DNA: TGTGCCAGCAGCGCCGACAGGGGAAGGGACCACTACGAGCAGTACTTC; CDR3 protein: CASSADRGRDHYEQYF
D gene: TRBD2; clone size: NA; J gene: TRBJ2-7; V gene: TRBV5-1; CDR3 DNA: TGCGCCAGCAGCTCGAATAGCGGGTTCCCCCCCTACGAGCAGTACTTC; CDR3 protein: CASSSNSGFPPYEQYF
D gene: NA; clone size: NA; J gene: TRBJ2-1; V gene: TRBV4-1; CDR3 DNA: TGCGCCAGCAGCCAAGAAACCGGACAGACCTACAATGAGCAGTTCTTC; CDR3 protein: CASSQETGQTYNEQFF
D gene: TRBD2; clone size: NA; J gene: TRBJ2-3; V gene: TRBV20-1; CDR3 DNA: TGCAGTCTCCACAGTCGGCTAGCGGGAACAGATACGCAGTATTTT; CDR3 protein: CSLHSRLAGTDTQYF
D gene: NA; clone size: few; J gene: TRBJ2-2; V gene: TRBV24-1; CDR3 DNA: TGTGCCACCAGTCGGATGAACACCGGGGAGCTGTTTTTT; CDR3 protein: CATSRMNTGELFF
D gene: NA; clone size: few; J gene: TRBJ2-5; V gene: TRBV4-2; CDR3 DNA: TGTGCCAGCAGCCAAGATGGGTTAACTTCGGGCGGCCAAGAGACCCAGTACTTC; CDR3 protein: CASSQDGLTSGGQETQYF
D gene: TRBD2; clone size: few; J gene: TRBJ2-1; V gene: TRBV7-6; CDR3 DNA: TGTGCCAGCAGCTTAGCGCTAGCGGGGGGGCAGAATGAGCAGTTCTTC; CDR3 protein: CASSLALAGGQNEQFF
D gene: NA; clone size: NA; J gene: TRBJ2-6; V gene: TRBV7-9; CDR3 DNA: TGTGCCAGCAGCTTGAAGGGTACCCCCCGCTCTGGGGCCAACGTCCTGACTTTC; CDR3 protein: CASSLKGTPRSGANVLTF
D gene: NA; clone size: NA; J gene: TRBJ1-4; V gene: TRBV12-3/TRBV12-4; CDR3 DNA: TGTGCCAGCAGCCAAAGGGGGGGCGCGACTAATGAAAAACTGTTTTTT; CDR3 protein: CASSQRGGATNEKLFF
D gene: TRBD1; clone size: NA; J gene: TRBJ2-1; V gene: TRBV4-1; CDR3 DNA: TGCGCCAGCAGCCAAGATCAGGAGACAGGGGGTGAGCAGTTCTTC; CDR3 protein: CASSQDQETGGEQFF
D gene: TRBD1; clone size: NA; J gene: TRBJ1-2; V gene: TRBV15; CDR3 DNA: TGTGCCACCAGCAGAGAACGACAGGGGCTCGGAGGCTACACCTTC; CDR3 protein: CATSRERQGLGGYTF
D gene: NA; clone size: many; J gene: TRBJ2-7; V gene: TRBV12-3/TRBV12-4; CDR3 DNA: TGTGCCAGCAGTTTCGGCGGAAACGAGCAGTACTTC; CDR3 protein: CASSFGGNEQYF
D gene: NA; clone size: NA; J gene: TRBJ2-7; V gene: TRBV12-3/TRBV12-4; CDR3 DNA: TGTGCCAGCAGTTTCGGGGGGCCATCCTACGAGCAGTACTTC; CDR3 protein: CASSFGGPSYEQYF
D gene: NA; clone size: few; J gene: TRBJ1-1; V gene: TRBV11-2; CDR3 DNA: TGTGCCAGCAGCTTAGTTAGAGGGGTCCCTGAAGCTTTCTTT; CDR3 protein: CASSLVRGVPEAFF
D gene: NA; clone size: few; J gene: TRBJ1-5; V gene: TRBV15; CDR3 DNA: TGTGCCACCAGCAGATCACGAAATCAGCCCCAGCATTTT; CDR3 protein: CATSRSRNQPQHF
D gene: TRBD1; clone size: NA; J gene: TRBJ1-1; V gene: TRBV7-8; CDR3 DNA: TGTGCCAGCAGCCCCCGGGAAAGAAACAGGGGGCTGAGCACTGAAGCTTTCTTT; CDR3 protein: CASSPRERNRGLSTEAFF
D gene: NA; clone size: few; J gene: TRBJ1-2; V gene: TRBV7-9; CDR3 DNA: TGTGCCAGCAGCCCGTCGGGGGCGTATGGCTACACCTTC; CDR3 protein: CASSPSGAYGYTF
D gene: TRBD1; clone size: few; J gene: TRBJ1-2; V gene: TRBV10-3; CDR3 DNA: TGTGCCATCAGTGGTGGGGACAGGAAAAACTATGGCTACACCTTC; CDR3 protein: CAISGGDRKNYGYTF
D gene: NA; clone size: NA; J gene: TRBJ2-3; V gene: TRBV7-2; CDR3 DNA: TGTGCCAGCAGCCGGAGTAATACAGATACGCAGTATTTT; CDR3 protein: CASSRSNTDTQYF
D gene: NA; clone size: NA; J gene: TRBJ1-5; V gene: TRBV7-9; CDR3 DNA: TGTGCCAGCAGCACTGACACCCTTAGCAATCAGCCCCAGCATTTT; CDR3 protein: CASSTDTLSNQPQHF
D gene: NA; clone size: NA; J gene: TRBJ2-4; V gene: TRBV5-1; CDR3 DNA: TGCGCCAGCAGCTTGGAAGGGACAAGGGTTCAGTACTTC; CDR3 protein: CASSLEGTRVQYF
D gene: TRBD2; clone size: NA; J gene: TRBJ2-1; V gene: TRBV20-1; CDR3 DNA: TGCAGCGTTACTAGCGGGAGCGTGAATGAGCAGTTCTTC; CDR3 protein: CSVTSGSVNEQFF
D gene: NA; clone size: few; J gene: TRBJ2-3; V gene: TRBV25-1; CDR3 DNA: TGTGCCAGCAGTGAATACACCGTTGGGAGTGGTACGCAGTATTTT; CDR3 protein: CASSEYTVGSGTQYF
D gene: TRBD1; clone size: NA; J gene: TRBJ1-5; V gene: TRBV19; CDR3 DNA: TGTGCCAGTAGTATGGGGGACAGGGGGAGTAATCAGCCCCAGCATTTT; CDR3 protein: CASSMGDRGSNQPQHF
D gene: NA; clone size: few; J gene: TRBJ2-2; V gene: TRBV5-1; CDR3 DNA: TGCGCCAGCAGCTTGAGCCAGGTTTACACCGGGGAGCTGTTTTTT; CDR3 protein: CASSLSQVYTGELFF